These 24 T cell receptor beta chains originate from one sample sequenced in a study of blood T cell repertoires in COVID-19. Profiled with immunoSEQ multiplex PCR; TCRdb holds only in-frame clones, not every one. This table holds approximately 99,000 clones, around 87% found once. Sequencing input: peripheral blood. Receptors were obtained from a human donor in a cohort sampled during active COVID-19.

This chain uses TRBV10-3 with TRBJ2-2; TRBD1 matches at 9 bases. Germline trimming cut 8 bases from V and 7 bases from J; bases unmatched to any gene: 8. The CDR3 covers 14 residues. The V gene's germline CDR1 is ENHRY and CDR2 SYGVKD. The CDR3 here is CAISGQGKGGELFF. CDR3 coding DNA: TGTGCCATCTCGGGACAGGGAAAAGGCGGGGAGCTGTTTTTT.

The rearrangement joins TRBV7-6 to TRBJ1-1; 10 bases fit TRBD1. V was pared by 5 bases and J by 0 bases, with 9 bases of the junction left unmatched. The CDR3 is 17 residues long. Germline CDR1 and CDR2: SGHVS and FNYEAQ. The CDR3 nucleotides are TGTGCCAGCAGCCCCTCCCGGGACAGGGGAATGAACACTGAAGCTTTCTTT. Translated, it gives CASSPSRDRGMNTEAFF.

The chain has TRBV13 and TRBJ2-3, with 10 bases that match TRBD2. CDR1 PRHDT and CDR2 FYEKMQ come from the germline V gene (reference sequence). V lost 1 base to trimming and J lost 7 bases; unmatched junction nucleotides: 11. This CDR3 contains 17 residues. The CDR3 loop is CASSLDRLAGVGYTQYF. The DNA of the CDR3 is TGTGCCAGCAGCTTAGATCGGCTAGCGGGAGTTGGGTATACGCAGTATTTT.

The chain couples TRBV9 to TRBJ2-5; D is uncertain. Germline V gives CDR1 SGDLS, CDR2 YYNGEE. V shed 3 bases and J shed 1 base, with 7 bases lying between them. The CDR3 loop spans 13 amino acids. Written as DNA, the CDR3 is TGTGCCAGCAGCGCGACACTCCAAGAGACCCAGTACTTC. It encodes CASSATLQETQYF.

In nucleotides, the CDR3 is TGTGCCAGCAGCTTAAGCGGGAGCTCCACCGGGGAGCTGTTTTTT. Translated, it gives CASSLSGSSTGELFF. This sequence joins TRBV7-3 and TRBJ2-2; TRBD2 agrees at 7 bases. The J segment lost 4 bases and the V segment lost 1 base, leaving 3 bases of the junction unmatched. CDR3 length: 15 residues. Germline CDR1 and CDR2: SGHTA and FQGTGA. The full variable domain, in which reference TRBV7-3 and TRBJ2-2 provide the parts outside the CDR3, is GAGVSQTPSNKVTEKGKYVELRCDPISGHTALYWYRQSLGQGPEFLIYFQGTGAADDSGLPNDRFFAVRPEGSVSTLKIQRTERGDSAVYLCASSLSGSSTGELFFGEGSRLTVL.

This clone has a single count. CDR3 nucleotide sequence: TGCGCCAGCAGCTTGGGAGGGAACACTGAAGCTTTCTTT. This gives the protein CASSLGGNTEAFF. This chain joins TRBV5-1 and TRBJ1-1; D not certain. V was shortened by 0 bases and J by 1 base, with 4 bases between the two germline ends. CDR1 and CDR2 (germline): SGHRS, YFSETQ. The CDR3 is made up of 13 amino acids.

The chain links TRBV6-1 to TRBJ2-7; 8 nucleotides align to TRBD1. CDR3 length: 16 amino acids. Germline CDR1 and CDR2: MNHNS and SASEGT. V gave up 3 bases and J gave up 6 bases; unmatched junction bases: 13. The CDR3 nucleotides are TGTGCCAGCAGTGATTGGAGGACAGGGAGCCTCGGCGAGCAGTACTTC. Translation: CASSDWRTGSLGEQYF.

The chain combines TRBV6-6 with TRBJ2-7; D uncertain. V lost 6 bases, J lost 4 bases, and 10 bases lay in between. In germline, CDR1 is MNHNY, CDR2 SVGAGI (reference sequence). This CDR3 has 12 amino acids. CDR3: CASSPILYEQYF. The CDR3 bases are TGTGCCAGCAGCCCCATTTTGTACGAGCAGTACTTC.

The rearrangement links TRBV5-4 to TRBJ1-4, with 8 bases lining up with TRBD1. CDR1 is SGHNT, CDR2 YYREEE, per germline (reference sequence). CDR3 length: 15 residues. V lost 2 bases, J lost 7 bases, and 7 bases stayed unmatched. The CDR3 DNA reads as TGTGCCAGCAGCTTCAACAGGGGGTTTGGTGAAAAACTGTTTTTT. Its protein is CASSFNRGFGEKLFF.

This clone was seen more than once but under ten times. This chain connects TRBV7-2 to TRBJ2-7, with D possibly matching TRBD2 (5 bases). Looked up from germline, CDR1 is SGHTA and CDR2 is FQGNSA. V was pared by 3 bases and J by 4 bases, with 25 bases between. The CDR3 totals 18 residues. CDR3 in DNA: TGTGCCAGCAGCTTGGGCCCCCCGGGTAGGACGACGGGATACGAGCAGTACTTC. Translating it yields CASSLGPPGRTTGYEQYF. Filled out from reference TRBV7-2 and TRBJ2-7, the complete variable domain reads GAGVSQSPSNKVTEKGKDVELRCDPISGHTALYWYRQSLGQGLEFLIYFQGNSAPDKSGLPSDRFSAERTGGSVSTLTIQRTQQEDSAVYLCASSLGPPGRTTGYEQYFGPGTRLTVT.

The CDR3 protein is CASSLEGLAVNEQFF. CDR3 DNA sequence: TGTGCCAGCAGCTTAGAGGGACTAGCGGTCAATGAGCAGTTCTTC. The genes are TRBV7-9 and TRBJ2-1, with 11 positions matching TRBD2. The V and J ends lost 1 base and 6 bases, in that order; junction bases with no gene match: 2. The CDR3 has 15 amino acids. CDR1 SEHNR and CDR2 FQNEAQ come from the germline V gene (reference sequence).

The rearrangement links TRBV28 to TRBJ1-1; D gene unclear. CDR3 length equals 14 residues. Germline lookup yields CDR1 MDHEN and CDR2 SYDVKM. Trimming removed 1 base from V and 2 bases from J, with 8 bases in between. The CDR3: CASSLSSGNTEAFF. The CDR3 DNA reads as TGTGCCAGCAGTTTATCCAGCGGAAACACTGAAGCTTTCTTT.

The chain couples TRBV19 to TRBJ2-3; 12 nucleotides agree with TRBD2. The CDR3 extends over 15 amino acids. J gave up 7 bases and V 5 bases, and 7 bases lay outside the gene matches. Germline V gives CDR1 LNHDA, CDR2 SQIVND (reference sequence). As DNA, the CDR3 is TGTGCCAGTAGTCTCTCGACTAGCGGGAGCCATACGCAGTATTTT. It translates to CASSLSTSGSHTQYF.

The rearrangement uses TRBV2 and TRBJ2-5; D remains unclear. The germline V gene encodes CDR1 SNHLY and CDR2 FYNNEI. The V end lost 4 bases, the J end lost 4 bases, and 10 bases lay between the germline ends. The CDR3 covers 13 residues. The CDR3 protein is CASSVEDLETQYF. CDR3 in DNA: TGTGCCAGCAGTGTAGAAGACTTAGAGACCCAGTACTTC.

The chain carries TRBV5-4 and TRBJ2-5, with 8 bases fitting TRBD1. The CDR3 length is 14 residues. Germline V gene sequence: CDR1 SGHNT, CDR2 YYREEE (reference sequence). Unmatched junction bases numbered 3, after V lost 0 bases and J lost 5 bases. CDR3 residues: CASSLAGGPETQYF. DNA for the CDR3: TGTGCCAGCAGCTTGGCAGGGGGCCCGGAGACCCAGTACTTC.

This clone was detected once. This rearrangement joins TRBV2 to TRBJ1-5; perhaps TRBD1 as D (6 bases). The germline CDR1 and CDR2 sequences are SNHLY and FYNNEI. Trimming took off 2 bases at V and 7 bases at J, with 18 bases between the two ends. CDR3 length: 16 residues. The CDR3 region is CASSELPGDRGQPQHF. In DNA form, the CDR3 reads TGTGCCAGCAGTGAATTGCCAGGGGATCGAGGACAGCCCCAGCATTTT.

The chain carries TRBV2 and TRBJ1-1; TRBD1 matches 8 bases. J was trimmed by 2 bases and V by 7 bases; bases with no gene match: 6. The V gene's germline CDR1 is SNHLY and CDR2 FYNNEI. The CDR3 is 14 amino acids. CDR3 nucleotides: TGTGCCAGCATTTTGACAGGGGCAAACACTGAAGCTTTCTTT. Protein: CASILTGANTEAFF.

CDR3 in DNA: TGTGCCAGTAGTATAATACGGGACAGTTGGGGCTACACCTTC. This sequence encodes CASSIIRDSWGYTF. V gene TRBV19 combines with J gene TRBJ1-2; 7 positions match TRBD1. CDR1 LNHDA and CDR2 SQIVND come from the germline V gene (reference sequence). The CDR3 runs 14 residues. Trimming at V came to 2 bases and at J to 8 bases, leaving 8 bases not matched to a gene.

The chain recombines TRBV5-4 with TRBJ1-1, with D tentatively TRBD1 (5 bases). The CDR3 is made up of 14 amino acids. Trimming stripped 4 bases from V and 5 bases from J, with 15 bases between. The germline gives CDR1 SGHNT, CDR2 YYREEE (reference sequence). The CDR3 spells CASSPWLRGTEAFF. CDR3 nucleotides: TGTGCCAGCAGCCCATGGCTTCGGGGGACTGAAGCTTTCTTT. The entire variable domain, with the rest obtained from reference TRBV5-4 and TRBJ1-1, is as follows: ETGVTQSPTHLIKTRGQQVTLRCSSQSGHNTVSWYQQALGQGPQFIFQYYREEENGRGNFPPRFSGLQFPNYSSELNVNALELDDSALYLCASSPWLRGTEAFFGQGTRLTVV.

The chain has TRBV5-4 and TRBJ2-7; 7 positions match TRBD1. Trimming cost V 2 bases and J 0 bases; bases outside gene matches: 5. In germline, CDR1 is SGHNT, CDR2 YYREEE (reference sequence). The CDR3 is 15 amino acids. The chain's CDR3 is CASSFGTATSYEQYF. DNA for the CDR3: TGTGCCAGCAGCTTTGGGACAGCGACCTCCTACGAGCAGTACTTC. Using reference TRBV5-4 and TRBJ2-7 for the parts outside the CDR3, the full variable domain is ETGVTQSPTHLIKTRGQQVTLRCSSQSGHNTVSWYQQALGQGPQFIFQYYREEENGRGNFPPRFSGLQFPNYSSELNVNALELDDSALYLCASSFGTATSYEQYFGPGTRLTVT.

This chain uses TRBV11-3 with TRBJ2-7; no clear D gene. Germline V CDR1 and CDR2: SGHNT, YENEEA. Trimming removed 4 bases from V and 2 bases from J, with 15 bases in between. This CDR3 has 15 residues. CDR3 sequence (DNA): TGTGCCAGCAGCTCCGATGCGCTATTACCCTACGAGCAGTACTTC. Translated: CASSSDALLPYEQYF. The full variable domain, rest sourced from reference TRBV11-3 and TRBJ2-7, is EAGVVQSPRYKIIEKKQPVAFWCNPISGHNTLYWYLQNLGQGPELLIRYENEEAVDDSQLPKDRFSAERLKGVDSTLKIQPAELGDSAVYLCASSSDALLPYEQYFGPGTRLTVT.

The rearrangement links TRBV23-1 to TRBJ1-2; tentatively, D is TRBD1 (5 bases). TRBV23-1 is an open reading frame, and its role is uncertain. V lost 9 bases to trimming and J lost 2 bases, with 16 bases between them. The CDR3 loop spans 14 amino acids. This chain's CDR3 is CARIPRAGNYGYTF. The DNA of the CDR3 is TGCGCCAGGATTCCAAGGGCAGGGAACTATGGCTACACCTTC.

This clone appeared once. This chain links TRBV19 with TRBJ2-1; D remains unclear. V lost 8 bases, J lost 1 base, and 6 bases lay in between. The germline V gene has CDR1 LNHDA and CDR2 SQIVND (reference sequence). This CDR3 comprises 12 residues. CDR3 bases: TGTGCCAGTTCCCCATCCTACAATGAGCAGTTCTTC. Translation: CASSPSYNEQFF.

The rearrangement links TRBV6-6 to TRBJ1-2, with 11 nucleotides matching TRBD1. Germline V gene lookup returns CDR1 MNHNY and CDR2 SVGAGI (reference sequence). CDR3 size: 15 residues. Trimming cost V 4 bases and J 4 bases; bases outside gene matches: 5. Here the CDR3 reads CASSSEDRGLYGYTF. The DNA for the CDR3 is TGTGCCAGCAGTTCCGAGGACAGGGGGCTCTATGGCTACACCTTC.